This TCR beta chain was identified during a study of shared clonotypes between healthy human individuals. The overall study: There were three CD4 naive, three CD4 memory, two CD8 naive and one CD8 memory plates per donor. Study-wide results and caveats: Larger estimated richness was generally recorded for naive subsets relative to memory subsets. Non-shared clonotypes showed lower generation probabilities than clonotypes common to all four donors.

The assay was run at deep level. Libraries were prepared by immunoSEQ multiplex PCR; TCRdb keeps only in-frame clonotypes and omits some of them. The sample carries 600,000 to 700,000 clones, 60% to 75% recorded once. Regarding this clone: No antigen is known for it.

V shed 2 bases, J shed 4 bases, and the junction held 14 bases outside the gene matches. Germline CDR1 SGHRS, CDR2 YFSETQ. This CDR3 region has 17 residues. The receptor's source is a woman aged 25 to 39 in good health. What was sequenced was memory CD4+ T cells sorted from blood. Subset indicated: CD45RA-negative fraction. This sequence joins TRBV5-1 and TRBJ1-1, with 7 bases identical to TRBD1. The CDR3 spells CASSLGPGQRAGTEAFF. For the CDR3, the DNA is TGCGCCAGCAGCTTAGGCCCGGGACAGAGGGCCGGCACTGAAGCTTTCTTT.